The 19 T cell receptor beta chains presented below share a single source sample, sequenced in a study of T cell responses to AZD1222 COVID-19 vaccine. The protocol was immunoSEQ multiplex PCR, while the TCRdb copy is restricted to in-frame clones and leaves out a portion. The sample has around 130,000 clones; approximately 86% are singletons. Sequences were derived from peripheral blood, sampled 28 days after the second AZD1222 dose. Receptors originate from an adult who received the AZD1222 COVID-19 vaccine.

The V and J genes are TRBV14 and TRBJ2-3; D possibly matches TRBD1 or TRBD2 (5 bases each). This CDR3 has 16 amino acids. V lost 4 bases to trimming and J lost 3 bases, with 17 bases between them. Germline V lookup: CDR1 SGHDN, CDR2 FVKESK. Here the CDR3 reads CASSLPLSRGTDTQYF. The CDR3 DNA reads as TGTGCCAGCAGCCTTCCCCTTTCGAGGGGAACAGATACGCAGTATTTT.

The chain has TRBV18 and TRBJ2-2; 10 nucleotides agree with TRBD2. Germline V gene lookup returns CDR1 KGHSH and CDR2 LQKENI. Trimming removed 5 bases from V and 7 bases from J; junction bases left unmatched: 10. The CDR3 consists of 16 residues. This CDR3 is CASSALAGALGGELFF. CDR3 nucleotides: TGTGCCAGCTCAGCCCTAGCGGGGGCTCTTGGCGGGGAGCTGTTTTTT.

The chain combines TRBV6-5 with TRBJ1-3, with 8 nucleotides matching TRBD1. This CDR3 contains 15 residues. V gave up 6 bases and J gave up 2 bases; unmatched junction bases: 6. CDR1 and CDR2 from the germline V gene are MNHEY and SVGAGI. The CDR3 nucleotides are TGTGCCAGCAGATCAAGGACAGGGACTGGAAACACCATATATTTT. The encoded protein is CASRSRTGTGNTIYF.

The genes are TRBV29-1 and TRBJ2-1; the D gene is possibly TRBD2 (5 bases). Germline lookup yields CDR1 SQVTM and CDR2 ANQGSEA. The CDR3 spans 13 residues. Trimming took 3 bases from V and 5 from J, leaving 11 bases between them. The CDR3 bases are TGCAGCGTTGATCTCCGGGGTAACAATGAGCAGTTCTTC. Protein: CSVDLRGNNEQFF.

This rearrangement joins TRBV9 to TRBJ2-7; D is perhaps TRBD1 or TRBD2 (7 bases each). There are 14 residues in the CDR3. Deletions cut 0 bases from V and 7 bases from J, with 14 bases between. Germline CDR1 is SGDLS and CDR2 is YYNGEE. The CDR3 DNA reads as TGTGCCAGCAGCGTAGACGCCCAGGGGGGGGAGCAGTACTTC. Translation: CASSVDAQGGEQYF.

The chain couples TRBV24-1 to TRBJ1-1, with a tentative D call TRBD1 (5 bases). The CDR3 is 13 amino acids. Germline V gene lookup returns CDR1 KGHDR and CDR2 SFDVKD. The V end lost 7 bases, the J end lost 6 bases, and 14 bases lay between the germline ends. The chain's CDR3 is CATRGTDLAEAFF. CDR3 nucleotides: TGTGCCACCAGGGGGACGGACTTGGCTGAAGCTTTCTTT.

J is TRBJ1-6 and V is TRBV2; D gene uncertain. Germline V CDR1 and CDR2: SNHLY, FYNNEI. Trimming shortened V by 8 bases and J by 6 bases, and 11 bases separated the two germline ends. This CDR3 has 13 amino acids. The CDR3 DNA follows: TGTGCCAGCGGGCAGACGGGTAATTCACCCCTCCACTTT. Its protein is CASGQTGNSPLHF. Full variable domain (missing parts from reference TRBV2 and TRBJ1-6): EPEVTQTPSHQVTQMGQEVILRCVPISNHLYFYWYRQILGQKVEFLVSFYNNEISEKSEIFDDQFSVERPDGSNFTLKIRSTKLEDSAMYFCASGQTGNSPLHFGNGTRLTVT.

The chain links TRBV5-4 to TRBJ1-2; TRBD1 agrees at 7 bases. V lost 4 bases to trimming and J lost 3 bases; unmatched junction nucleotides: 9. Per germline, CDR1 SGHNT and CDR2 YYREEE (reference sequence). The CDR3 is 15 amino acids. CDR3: CASSREGARDYGYTF. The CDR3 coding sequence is TGTGCCAGCAGCCGGGAGGGGGCGAGGGACTATGGCTACACCTTC. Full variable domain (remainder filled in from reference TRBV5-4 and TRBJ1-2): ETGVTQSPTHLIKTRGQQVTLRCSSQSGHNTVSWYQQALGQGPQFIFQYYREEENGRGNFPPRFSGLQFPNYSSELNVNALELDDSALYLCASSREGARDYGYTFGSGTRLTVV.

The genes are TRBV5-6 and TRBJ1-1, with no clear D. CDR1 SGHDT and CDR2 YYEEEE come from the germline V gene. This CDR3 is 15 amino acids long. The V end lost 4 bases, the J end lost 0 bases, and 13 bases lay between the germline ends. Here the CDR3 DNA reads TGTGCCAGCAGCCTACCCCCGGGGATGAACACTGAAGCTTTCTTT. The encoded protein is CASSLPPGMNTEAFF.

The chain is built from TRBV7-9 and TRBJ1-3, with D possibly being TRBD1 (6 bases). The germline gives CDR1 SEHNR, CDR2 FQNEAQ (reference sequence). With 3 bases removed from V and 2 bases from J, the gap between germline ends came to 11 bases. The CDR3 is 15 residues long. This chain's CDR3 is CASSFSQGTGNTIYF. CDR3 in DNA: TGTGCCAGCAGCTTTTCTCAGGGGACTGGAAACACCATATATTTT.

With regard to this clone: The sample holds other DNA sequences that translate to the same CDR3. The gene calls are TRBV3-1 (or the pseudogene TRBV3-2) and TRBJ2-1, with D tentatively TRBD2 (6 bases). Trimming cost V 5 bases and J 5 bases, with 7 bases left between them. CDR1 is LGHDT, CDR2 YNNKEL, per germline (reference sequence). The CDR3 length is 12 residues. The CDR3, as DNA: TGTGCCAGCAGCAGGACTAACAATGAGCAGTTCTTC. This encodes CASSRTNNEQFF.

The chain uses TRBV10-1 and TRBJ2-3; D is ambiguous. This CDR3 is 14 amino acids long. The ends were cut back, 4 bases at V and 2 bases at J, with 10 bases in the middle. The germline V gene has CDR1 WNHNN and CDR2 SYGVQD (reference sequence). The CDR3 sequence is CASSVNTSTDTQYF. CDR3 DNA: TGCGCCAGCAGTGTCAACACTTCCACAGATACGCAGTATTTT.

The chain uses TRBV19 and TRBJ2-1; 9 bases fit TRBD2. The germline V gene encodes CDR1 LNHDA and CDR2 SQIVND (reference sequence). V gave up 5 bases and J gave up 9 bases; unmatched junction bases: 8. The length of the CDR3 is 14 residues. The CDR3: CASSAPWTSAEQFF. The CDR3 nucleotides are TGTGCCAGTAGTGCGCCATGGACTAGCGCTGAGCAGTTCTTC.

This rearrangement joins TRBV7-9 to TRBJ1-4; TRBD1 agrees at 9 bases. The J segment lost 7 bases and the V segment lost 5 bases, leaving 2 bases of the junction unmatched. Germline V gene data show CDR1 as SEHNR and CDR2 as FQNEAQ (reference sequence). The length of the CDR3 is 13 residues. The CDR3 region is CASSPGQGEKLFF. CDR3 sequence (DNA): TGTGCCAGCAGCCCGGGACAGGGTGAAAAACTGTTTTTT.

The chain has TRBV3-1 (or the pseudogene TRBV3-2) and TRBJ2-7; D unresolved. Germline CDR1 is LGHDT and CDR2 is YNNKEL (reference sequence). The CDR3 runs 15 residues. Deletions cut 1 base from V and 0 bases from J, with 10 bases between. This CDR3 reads CASSQGVGDSYEQYF. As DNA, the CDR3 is TGTGCCAGCAGCCAAGGGGTTGGGGACTCCTACGAGCAGTACTTC.

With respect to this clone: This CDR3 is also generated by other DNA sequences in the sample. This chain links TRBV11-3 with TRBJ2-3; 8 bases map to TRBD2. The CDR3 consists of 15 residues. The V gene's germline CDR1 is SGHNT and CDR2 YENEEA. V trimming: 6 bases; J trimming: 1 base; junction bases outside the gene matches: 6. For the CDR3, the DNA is TGTGCCAGCAGTTTCCTAGCGGGCGGCACAGATACGCAGTATTTT. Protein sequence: CASSFLAGGTDTQYF.

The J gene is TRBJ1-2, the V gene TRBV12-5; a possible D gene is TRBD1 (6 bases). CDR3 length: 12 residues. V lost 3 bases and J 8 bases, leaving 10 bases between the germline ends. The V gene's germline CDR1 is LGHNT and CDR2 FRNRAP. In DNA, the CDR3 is TGTGCTAGTGGTTTCAGGGGAGGAGGCTACACCTTC. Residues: CASGFRGGGYTF.

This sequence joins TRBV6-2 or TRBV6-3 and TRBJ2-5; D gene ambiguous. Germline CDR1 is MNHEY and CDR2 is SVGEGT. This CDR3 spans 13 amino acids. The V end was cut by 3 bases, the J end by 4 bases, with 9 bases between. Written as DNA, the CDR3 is TGTGCCAGCAGTTATGGCGGCCGAGAGACCCAGTACTTC. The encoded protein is CASSYGGRETQYF.

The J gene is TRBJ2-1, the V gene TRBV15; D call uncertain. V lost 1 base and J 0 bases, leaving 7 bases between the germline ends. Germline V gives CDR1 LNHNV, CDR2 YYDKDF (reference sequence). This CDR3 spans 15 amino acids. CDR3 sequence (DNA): TGTGCCACCAGCAGAGGACTGCCCTCCTACAATGAGCAGTTCTTC. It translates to CATSRGLPSYNEQFF.